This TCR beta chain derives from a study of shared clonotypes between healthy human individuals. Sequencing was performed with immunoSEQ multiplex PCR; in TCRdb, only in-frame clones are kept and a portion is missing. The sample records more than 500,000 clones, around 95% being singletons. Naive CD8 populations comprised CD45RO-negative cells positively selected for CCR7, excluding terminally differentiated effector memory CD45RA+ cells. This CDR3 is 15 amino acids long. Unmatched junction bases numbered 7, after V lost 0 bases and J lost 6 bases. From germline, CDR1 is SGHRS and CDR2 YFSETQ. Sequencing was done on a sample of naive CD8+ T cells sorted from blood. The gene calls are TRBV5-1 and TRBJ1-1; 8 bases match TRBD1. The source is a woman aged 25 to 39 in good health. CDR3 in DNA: TGCGCCAGCAGCTTGGCCTCAGGGGGCGAGCCTGAAGCTTTCTTT. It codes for CASSLASGGEPEAFF.